These 14 T cell receptor beta chains were all obtained from the same sample, sequenced in a study of CD8+ T cells in alopecia areata. Extraction of RNA preceded its reverse transcription into cDNA, which served as the sequencing template. TCRdb's copy holds only in-frame clones and misses some; the assay was immunoSEQ multiplex PCR. The sample gives roughly 250,000 clones, roughly two thirds of which show up once; approximately 1.2% is in the top ten. The specimen was CD4+ T cells sorted from blood, collected at week 0. These TCRs come from a human donor with alopecia areata.

The chain uses TRBV9 and TRBJ2-5; D ambiguous. Trimming pared 5 bases from V and 5 bases from J, leaving 13 bases between. Germline V gene data show CDR1 as SGDLS and CDR2 as YYNGEE. The CDR3 is made up of 13 amino acids. The CDR3 DNA reads as TGTGCCAGCAGTCCGACCGGACGGGAGACCCAGTACTTC. Protein: CASSPTGRETQYF.

The chain is built from TRBV5-4 and TRBJ2-3; 7 positions agree with TRBD1. Germline V gene lookup returns CDR1 SGHNT and CDR2 YYREEE (reference sequence). The V and J ends lost 0 bases and 2 bases, in that order; junction bases with no gene match: 3. CDR3 length: 15 amino acids. CDR3 in amino acids: CASSLAGTVTDTQYF. CDR3 bases: TGTGCCAGCAGCTTGGCCGGGACAGTCACAGATACGCAGTATTTT.

The chain carries TRBV15 and TRBJ1-5; no clear D gene. The V gene lost 6 bases and the J gene lost 4 bases, with 10 bases spanning the gap. Looked up from germline, CDR1 is LNHNV and CDR2 is YYDKDF (reference sequence). CDR3 length: 13 residues. The CDR3 coding sequence is TGTGCCACCAGTAGACGGAAGAATCAGCCCCAGCATTTT. Amino acids: CATSRRKNQPQHF.

The rearrangement joins TRBV7-8 to TRBJ2-1, with 8 bases that match TRBD1. Germline V gene data show CDR1 as SGHVS and CDR2 as FQNEAQ. The V segment lost 5 bases and the J segment 2 bases; nucleotides outside the gene matches: 2. This CDR3 region has 14 residues. CDR3 region: CASSPGGAYNEQFF. Written as DNA, the CDR3 is TGTGCCAGCAGCCCAGGGGGCGCCTACAATGAGCAGTTCTTC.

The V and J genes are TRBV5-1 and TRBJ2-1, with 8 bases that match TRBD1. Germline CDR1 and CDR2: SGHRS and YFSETQ. Germline trimming cut 4 bases from V and 0 bases from J; bases unmatched to any gene: 6. This CDR3 is built from 16 residues. DNA for the CDR3: TGCGCCAGCAGCCCTGGGGACAGGAGCTCCTACAATGAGCAGTTCTTC. It yields the protein CASSPGDRSSYNEQFF. The full variable domain, rest sourced from reference TRBV5-1 and TRBJ2-1, is KAGVTQTPRYLIKTRGQQVTLSCSPISGHRSVSWYQQTPGQGLQFLFEYFSETQRNKGNFPGRFSGRQFSNSRSEMNVSTLELGDSALYLCASSPGDRSSYNEQFFGPGTRLTVL.

This chain joins TRBV27 and TRBJ1-6; TRBD1 might be the D (5 bases). The CDR3 sequence is 15 residues long. Trimming took off 8 bases at V and 10 bases at J, with 21 bases between the two ends. Germline V gives CDR1 MNHEY, CDR2 SMNVEV (reference sequence). The DNA for the CDR3 is TGTGCCAGCGGATCCTTCGGGGCAGGTCGATCACCCCTCCACTTT. This translates into CASGSFGAGRSPLHF.

The count of this clone is one. This chain uses TRBV5-6 with TRBJ1-6; a weak D match, TRBD1 (6 bases). From germline, CDR1 is SGHDT and CDR2 YYEEEE. This CDR3 is built from 16 residues. Trimming left V 4 bases short and J 10 bases short, with 21 bases between. Here the CDR3 reads CASSLGRGPGSSPLHF. In nucleotides, the CDR3 is TGTGCCAGCAGCCTGGGTCGGGGGCCAGGGAGCTCACCCCTCCACTTT.

Worth noting for this clone: This specimen includes other DNA sequences encoding the same CDR3. The chain carries TRBV5-1 and TRBJ2-6; D uncertain. Per the germline V gene, CDR1 is SGHRS and CDR2 is YFSETQ. The CDR3 is made up of 15 amino acids. Trimming removed 0 bases from V and 1 base from J, with 5 bases in between. The CDR3 DNA sequence: TGCGCCAGCAGCTTGGCGGCGTCTGGGGCCAACGTCCTGACTTTC. Translation gives CASSLAASGANVLTF.

This clone was seen more than once but under ten times. The chain is built from TRBV2 and TRBJ2-1; 10 bases align to TRBD1. In germline, CDR1 is SNHLY, CDR2 FYNNEI. V was pared by 8 bases and J by 0 bases, with 4 bases of the junction left unmatched. The CDR3 length is 15 residues. CDR3 amino acids: CASRTGGSSYNEQFF. The CDR3 DNA reads TGTGCCAGCCGGACAGGGGGGAGCTCCTACAATGAGCAGTTCTTC.

The gene calls are TRBV7-2 and TRBJ2-5, with a possible D match to TRBD2 (5 bases). Germline assignment: CDR1 SGHTA and CDR2 FQGNSA. The CDR3 totals 13 residues. The germline V and J ends were trimmed by 1 base and 5 bases, with 8 bases remaining between them. The CDR3 sequence is CASSLGGGETQYF. The CDR3 coding sequence is TGTGCCAGCAGCTTAGGAGGAGGCGAGACCCAGTACTTC.

V gene TRBV30 combines with J gene TRBJ2-7, with TRBD2 as a possible D gene (5 bases). V was cut by 1 base and J by 1 base, with 14 bases left in between. The CDR3 is 15 amino acids. Germline V CDR1 and CDR2: GTSNPN, SVGIG (reference sequence). The CDR3 loop is CAWSAGVGWSYEQYF. As DNA, the CDR3 is TGTGCCTGGAGTGCCGGGGTCGGGTGGTCCTACGAGCAGTACTTC. Filled out from reference TRBV30 and TRBJ2-7, the complete variable domain reads SQTIHQWPATLVQPVGSPLSLECTVEGTSNPNLYWYRQAAGRGLQLLFYSVGIGQISSEVPQNLSASRPQDRQFILSSKKLLLSDSGFYLCAWSAGVGWSYEQYFGPGTRLTVT.

For the CDR3, the DNA is TGCAGTGCTCCCGGACGGGATGGCTACACCTTC. It yields the protein CSAPGRDGYTF. The V gene is TRBV20-1, the J gene TRBJ1-2, with D hard to call. This CDR3 is 11 amino acids long. The V end lost 5 bases, the J end lost 6 bases, and 10 bases lay between the germline ends. Germline CDR1 reads DFQATT; CDR2 reads SNEGSKA (reference sequence).

This sequence joins TRBV9 and TRBJ2-2; 7 positions match TRBD1. CDR3 length: 15 residues. Germline V gene lookup returns CDR1 SGDLS and CDR2 YYNGEE. V gave up 3 bases and J gave up 3 bases; unmatched junction bases: 5. For the CDR3, the DNA is TGTGCCAGCAGCGAACAGGGGTTGGACACCGGGGAGCTGTTTTTT. This codes for CASSEQGLDTGELFF.

This chain links TRBV15 with TRBJ2-7; D remains ambiguous. CDR3 size: 13 residues. Germline CDR1 LNHNV, CDR2 YYDKDF (reference sequence). The V end lost 1 base, the J end lost 7 bases, and 11 bases lay between the germline ends. Here the CDR3 DNA reads TGTGCCACCAGCAGAGTTCTCGTCGCGGAGCAGTACTTC. This sequence encodes CATSRVLVAEQYF.